The 19 T cell receptor beta chains in this list originate from one sample, sequenced in a study of T-cell reconstitution after alpha-beta-depleted transplantation in children. Construction of the TCRbeta library involved unique molecular identifiers. TCRdb called the PCR reads again in MiXCR, with one record for every CDR3 protein. The data contain roughly 100,000 distinct CDR3 sequences, 6.5% to 8.5% of them singletons. The input for sequencing was PBMCs from the stem cell graft donor, taken from the stem cell graft. The source of these receptors is a human donor who donated a stem cell graft to a child with congenital amegakaryocytic thrombocytopenia.

This clonotype occurred many times. V and J are TRBV6-5 and TRBJ2-1, with 13 bases identical to TRBD2. V shed 2 bases and J 9 bases; nucleotides not matched to a gene: 7. Germline assignment: CDR1 MNHEY and CDR2 SVGAGI. The CDR3 runs to 16 residues. This chain's CDR3 is CASSYLLAGGRREQFF. In DNA form, the CDR3 reads TGTGCCAGCAGTTACCTACTAGCGGGAGGGCGGCGTGAGCAGTTCTTC.

This clonotype has ten or more counts. The chain is built from TRBV7-8 and TRBJ2-3; maybe TRBD2 (6 bases). The germline gives CDR1 SGHVS, CDR2 FQNEAQ. This CDR3 has 15 residues. Trimming left V 8 bases short and J 2 bases short, with 17 bases between. The CDR3 loop reads CASGSGTAFTDTQYF. In DNA form, the CDR3 reads TGTGCCAGCGGTTCCGGGACTGCATTCACAGATACGCAGTATTTT.

The chain's CDR3 is CGAQTGPNTEAFF. DNA of the CDR3: TGTGGCGCGCAGACAGGGCCGAACACTGAAGCTTTCTTT. V is TRBV2 and J is TRBJ1-1, with TRBD1 matching 7 bases. This CDR3 is built from 13 residues. Germline CDR1 SNHLY, CDR2 FYNNEI.

This clonotype was seen repeatedly, ten times or more. The V call is TRBV7-9, the J call TRBJ1-1; possible D gene TRBD1, 5 bases. CDR1 is SEHNR and CDR2 is FQNEAQ in the germline V gene (reference sequence). V was cut by 7 bases and J by 6 bases, with 21 bases left in between. This CDR3 contains 15 residues. In DNA form, the CDR3 reads TGTGCCAGCACCCCCCCGTGGGGCGAGGGCTCTGAAGCTTTCTTT. Translation gives CASTPPWGEGSEAFF.

This clonotype was recorded at least ten times. V is TRBV20-1 and J is TRBJ2-3; D is unclear. There are 13 residues in the CDR3. The V gene's germline CDR1 is DFQATT and CDR2 SNEGSKA (reference sequence). V was clipped by 3 bases and J by 1 base, with 8 bases between them. CDR3 DNA sequence: TGCAGTGCTAGTACGAGGCGCACAGATACGCAGTATTTT. This sequence encodes CSASTRRTDTQYF.

V usage is TRBV6-2 or TRBV6-3 and J usage is TRBJ2-1; perhaps TRBD2 as D (6 bases). This CDR3 contains 13 residues. Germline V lookup: CDR1 MNHEY, CDR2 SVGEGT. Trimming pared 8 bases from V and 7 bases from J, leaving 15 bases between. Here the CDR3 reads CASVGSAGNEQFF. CDR3 nucleotides: TGTGCCAGCGTCGGGAGTGCGGGAAATGAGCAGTTCTTC.

This chain uses TRBV30 with TRBJ2-2; 8 nucleotides line up with TRBD1. The CDR3 loop spans 16 amino acids. CDR1 and CDR2 from the germline V gene are GTSNPN and SVGIG (reference sequence). V dropped 3 bases and J dropped 2; count of bases not matched to a gene: 8. CDR3 in DNA: TGTGCCTGGAGACCGGCAGGGGGCCATAACACCGGGGAGCTGTTTTTT. Encoded protein: CAWRPAGGHNTGELFF.

This sequence joins TRBV20-1 and TRBJ1-4, with D hard to call. Germline assignment: CDR1 DFQATT and CDR2 SNEGSKA (reference sequence). CDR3 length: 14 amino acids. The germline V and J ends were trimmed by 5 bases and 0 bases, with 10 bases remaining between them. CDR3 in amino acids: CSAPRQATNEKLFF. CDR3 coding DNA: TGCAGTGCTCCCCGGCAGGCAACTAATGAAAAACTGTTTTTT.

This clonotype has at least ten counts. V and J are TRBV27 and TRBJ2-7, with a weak D call TRBD1 (6 bases). CDR3 length equals 17 residues. The V gene's germline CDR1 is MNHEY and CDR2 SMNVEV (reference sequence). The V end was cut by 8 bases, the J end by 0 bases, with 23 bases between. The CDR3 here is CASLLGQNSFSSYEQYF. DNA of the CDR3: TGTGCCAGCCTCCTAGGACAGAACTCCTTTAGCTCCTACGAGCAGTACTTC.

This clonotype was found many times. The chain carries TRBV5-1 and TRBJ1-2; D is possibly TRBD1 (5 bases). Trimming stripped 0 bases from V and 3 bases from J, with 12 bases between. This CDR3 has 15 amino acids. Germline CDR1 SGHRS, CDR2 YFSETQ. As DNA, the CDR3 is TGCGCCAGCAGCTTGGGGGGGACCCACGACTATGGCTACACCTTC. Protein: CASSLGGTHDYGYTF.

This clonotype was detected many times. The chain uses TRBV24-1 and TRBJ2-5; no definite D call. CDR1 KGHDR and CDR2 SFDVKD come from the germline V gene. With 3 bases removed from V and 5 bases from J, the gap between germline ends came to 12 bases. The CDR3 loop spans 14 amino acids. The DNA for the CDR3 is TGTGCCACCAGTGATAGGAACGGTCGGGAGACCCAGTACTTC. It codes for CATSDRNGRETQYF.

At least ten counts were recorded for this clonotype. The CDR3 region has the DNA TGCGCCAGCAGCCAAGACCGGAGGTACAGCTCCTACGAGCAGTACTTC. This codes for CASSQDRRYSSYEQYF. The chain joins TRBV4-1 to TRBJ2-7, with a possible D match to TRBD2 (5 bases). CDR3 size: 16 residues. The germline V gene has CDR1 MGHRA and CDR2 YSYEKL. V dropped 0 bases and J dropped 0 bases, with 12 bases sitting between them.

In this sample, this clonotype turned up many times. This chain connects TRBV4-2 to TRBJ2-5; D may correspond to TRBD1 or TRBD2 (5 bases each). The germline gives CDR1 LGHNA, CDR2 YNFKEQ. Trimming took off 0 bases at V and 4 bases at J, with 12 bases between the two ends. This CDR3 is built from 15 residues. The CDR3 here is CASSQDGASRETQYF. For the CDR3, the DNA is TGTGCCAGCAGCCAAGATGGGGCTAGCCGAGAGACCCAGTACTTC.

This clonotype came up many times. The gene calls are TRBV20-1 and TRBJ2-3, with 13 bases lining up with TRBD2. V lost 2 bases to trimming and J lost 1 base; unmatched junction nucleotides: 6. CDR1 and CDR2 (germline): DFQATT, SNEGSKA (reference sequence). The CDR3 contains 17 residues. This CDR3 is CSARKGLAGRGTDTQYF. For the CDR3, the DNA is TGCAGTGCTAGAAAGGGACTAGCGGGACGCGGCACAGATACGCAGTATTTT.

The sample holds many counts of this clonotype. V usage is TRBV20-1 and J usage is TRBJ1-1; TRBD1 agrees at 7 bases. There are 14 residues in the CDR3. Germline values: CDR1 DFQATT, CDR2 SNEGSKA (reference sequence). J lost 0 bases, V lost 6 bases, and 7 bases had no gene match. For the CDR3, the DNA is TGCAGTGCAAAGACAGGGCCCTTGAACACTGAAGCTTTCTTT. It yields the protein CSAKTGPLNTEAFF.

This clonotype was found many times. This sequence joins TRBV12-3 or TRBV12-4 and TRBJ1-1; D remains unclear. Trimming stripped 5 bases from V and 4 bases from J, with 17 bases between. CDR3 length: 15 residues. DNA for the CDR3: TGTGCCAGCAGTCCCTCAGCACACGGCCCCACTGAAGCTTTCTTT. Translating it yields CASSPSAHGPTEAFF.

In this sample, this clonotype turned up many times. The chain joins TRBV7-3 to TRBJ2-2; 9 bases line up with TRBD2. CDR3 length: 17 residues. Trimming at V came to 4 bases and at J to 0 bases, leaving 6 bases not matched to a gene. The germline gives CDR1 SGHTA, CDR2 FQGTGA. CDR3 nucleotides: TGTGCCAGCAGCTCGGGACTAGCAAACGCGAACACCGGGGAGCTGTTTTTT. Its protein is CASSSGLANANTGELFF.

This clonotype was recorded many times. The chain's CDR3 is CASSLLGERTQRYF. The CDR3 nucleotides read TGTGCCAGCAGCTTATTGGGCGAGAGGACCCAGCGGTATTTT. The rearrangement uses TRBV7-9 and TRBJ2-3; D remains ambiguous. The CDR3 has 14 residues. Germline CDR1 and CDR2: SEHNR and FQNEAQ (reference sequence). Trimming stripped 2 bases from V and 14 bases from J, with 20 bases between.

This clonotype was counted many times. The chain combines TRBV5-1 with TRBJ1-2; D is perhaps TRBD1 (6 bases). From germline, CDR1 is SGHRS and CDR2 YFSETQ. The CDR3 has 14 amino acids. V was cut by 2 bases and J by 4 bases, with 12 bases left in between. For the CDR3, the DNA is TGCGCCAGCAGCTTCGGACAGATGGCCTATGGCTACACCTTC. Amino acid sequence: CASSFGQMAYGYTF.